The present T cell receptor beta chain was sequenced within a study of blood T cell repertoires in COVID-19. Looking at the study overall: COVID-19 samples from acute and convalescent phases originated in the United States, Italy and Spain. Sample material is recorded as cDNA or gDNA derived from T cells, B-cell-depleted T cells, or PBMCs.

As processed by the authors: Amplifying reference gene primers gave estimates of nucleated cell counts. TCRdb's table, derived via immunoSEQ multiplex PCR, lists solely in-frame clones and lacks some. Clone size and V and J calls were adopted from that table, with D and trimming inferred from the DNA. The repertoire holds roughly 230,000 clones, with roughly 87% as singletons. This CDR3 is 13 amino acids long. The V end lost 9 bases, the J end lost 3 bases, and 16 bases lay between the germline ends. Germline lookup yields CDR1 SGHRS and CDR2 YFSETQ. The sample taken for sequencing was peripheral blood. The TCR originated in a woman aged 35 to 49 who had recovered from COVID-19. The V gene is TRBV5-1, the J gene TRBJ2-7; TRBD2 might be the D (5 bases). This CDR3 is CATGVGPNYEQYF. CDR3 nucleotide sequence: TGCGCCACCGGGGTCGGGCCGAACTACGAGCAGTACTTC.